Each of the 24 T cell receptor beta chains below was sequenced from the same sample in a study of T-cell memory formation after mild COVID-19. TCRdb reanalysed the 5' RACE reads using MiXCR and keeps one entry per CDR3 protein. The sample shows some 120,000 distinct CDR3 sequences, roughly 15% of them seen only once. The sequenced sample was PBMCs or a T cell subset sorted from them (not recorded which). All receptors derive from an adult woman who had mild COVID-19 (a few samples of this study predate the infection). Cell type and time point are not known.

The V gene is TRBV9, the J gene TRBJ2-3; 9 positions agree with TRBD2. The CDR3 is 16 residues long. Germline-derived CDR1 and CDR2 are SGDLS and YYNGEE. V lost 1 base, J lost 4 bases, and 7 bases stayed unmatched. For the CDR3, the DNA is TGTGCCAGCAGCGTAAGCACTAGCGGGTGGGCAGATACGCAGTATTTT. Its protein is CASSVSTSGWADTQYF.

A few counts support this clonotype. The chain combines TRBV6-5 with TRBJ2-3, with a possible D match to TRBD2 (6 bases). The CDR3 sequence is 16 residues long. CDR1 is MNHEY and CDR2 is SVGAGI in the germline V gene. Trimming stripped 2 bases from V and 3 bases from J, with 15 bases between. For the CDR3, the DNA is TGTGCCAGCAGTTACAGATATGGTCGGGGGACAGATACGCAGTATTTT. Translated: CASSYRYGRGTDTQYF.

This clonotype has just a few counts. The rearrangement joins TRBV27 to TRBJ2-7; 8 bases are a match to TRBD2. CDR3 length: 13 residues. The V and J ends lost 3 bases and 12 bases, in that order; junction bases with no gene match: 10. The V gene's germline CDR1 is MNHEY and CDR2 SMNVEV (reference sequence). CDR3 region: CASSLGIAGPRYF. CDR3 coding DNA: TGTGCCAGCAGTTTGGGGATAGCGGGGCCACGGTACTTC.

This clonotype was counted at least ten times. The chain joins TRBV5-1 to TRBJ2-5, with D unresolved. CDR3 length: 12 residues. Germline CDR1 is SGHRS and CDR2 is YFSETQ. V was cut by 3 bases and J by 2 bases, with 5 bases left in between. The DNA for the CDR3 is TGCGCCAGCAGCTACTCGCAAGAGACCCAGTACTTC. Its protein product is CASSYSQETQYF.

This clonotype occurred a few times. The rearrangement links TRBV18 to TRBJ2-7, with 9 bases matching TRBD1. The CDR3 sequence is 15 residues long. Germline CDR1 and CDR2: KGHSH and LQKENI. The junction had 7 bases not matched to a gene; V was cut back by 2 bases and J by 5 bases. DNA for the CDR3: TGTGCCAGCTCACCAGCCGGGACAGGGAACGACGAGCAGTACTTC. As protein: CASSPAGTGNDEQYF.

This clonotype was found a few times. This chain links TRBV4-1 with TRBJ2-7, with a weak D call TRBD2 (5 bases). The CDR3 runs 16 residues. The ends were cut back, 4 bases at V and 0 bases at J, with 16 bases in the middle. Germline lookup yields CDR1 MGHRA and CDR2 YSYEKL. The CDR3 nucleotides read TGCGCCAGCAGCCGGAAGGGAACAGACTACTCCTACGAGCAGTACTTC. This encodes CASSRKGTDYSYEQYF.

This rearrangement joins TRBV27 to TRBJ2-7; D might be TRBD2 (7 bases). Trimming removed 6 bases from V and 1 base from J, with 22 bases in between. Germline-derived CDR1 and CDR2 are MNHEY and SMNVEV (reference sequence). The CDR3 is 17 residues long. CDR3 sequence reads: CASSSLFEGGLSYEQYF. The CDR3 DNA reads TGTGCCAGCAGCAGTTTGTTCGAGGGGGGGCTATCCTACGAGCAGTACTTC.

The CDR3 DNA is TGTGCCAGCAGACAAGCGGGGTCCAATGAGCAGTTCTTC. It codes for CASRQAGSNEQFF. The chain is built from TRBV12-3 or TRBV12-4 and TRBJ2-1; TRBD2 matches 7 bases. CDR3 length: 13 residues. The junction had 5 bases not matched to a gene; V was cut back by 6 bases and J by 6 bases.

This clonotype was detected only a few times. The chain uses TRBV20-1 and TRBJ2-1; D is unresolved. Germline CDR1 and CDR2: DFQATT and SNEGSKA (reference sequence). The CDR3 is 15 residues long. V was cut by 0 bases and J by 3 bases, with 12 bases left in between. The CDR3 nucleotides read TGCAGTGCTAGAGACCGATTTTCGAACTACAATGAGCAGTTCTTC. Protein: CSARDRFSNYNEQFF.

This clonotype was seen ten or more times. The CDR3: CASSLGLENTDTQYF. Written as DNA, the CDR3 is TGCGCCAGCAGCCTGGGACTAGAGAACACAGATACGCAGTATTTT. The chain joins TRBV5-1 to TRBJ2-3; 8 bases align to TRBD2. Germline loops: CDR1 SGHRS, CDR2 YFSETQ. CDR3 length: 15 amino acids. V was pared by 4 bases and J by 2 bases, with 6 bases of the junction left unmatched. Complete variable domain (other parts from reference TRBV5-1 and TRBJ2-3): KAGVTQTPRYLIKTRGQQVTLSCSPISGHRSVSWYQQTPGQGLQFLFEYFSETQRNKGNFPGRFSGRQFSNSRSEMNVSTLELGDSALYLCASSLGLENTDTQYFGPGTRLTVL.

This clonotype was seen a handful of times. The V gene is TRBV4-2, the J gene TRBJ2-2, with 9 bases identical to TRBD2. Germline lookup yields CDR1 LGHNA and CDR2 YNFKEQ. With 0 bases clipped from V and 1 base from J, the junction kept 3 bases outside the gene matches. The CDR3 loop spans 17 amino acids. The DNA of the CDR3 is TGTGCCAGCAGCCAAGACCCTAGCGGGGAGAACACCGGGGAGCTGTTTTTT. It specifies CASSQDPSGENTGELFF.

This clonotype turned up a few times. The V and J genes are TRBV27 and TRBJ1-1; D is perhaps TRBD1 (5 bases). Germline CDR1 and CDR2: MNHEY and SMNVEV (reference sequence). The V and J ends lost 5 bases and 6 bases respectively, with 13 bases between them. This CDR3 has 13 amino acids. CDR3 sequence: CASSIRVLAEAFF. The CDR3 DNA reads TGTGCCAGCAGTATCAGGGTTCTAGCTGAAGCTTTCTTT.

Of note for this clonotype: This may stem from a read error, because a much larger clone lies one nucleotide away. J is TRBJ2-3 and V is TRBV7-9, with 7 bases identical to TRBD2. The germline V gene has CDR1 SEHNR and CDR2 FQNEAQ (reference sequence). Trimming cost V 5 bases and J 4 bases; bases outside gene matches: 12. The CDR3 consists of 16 residues. CDR3 residues: CASSRALAGEADTQYF. The CDR3 DNA sequence: TGTGCCAGCAGCCGGGCTCTCGCGGGGGAGGCAGATACGCAGTATTTT.

This clonotype was seen more than once but under ten times. V gene TRBV4-1 combines with J gene TRBJ2-7; TRBD1 aligns across 7 bases. The CDR3 consists of 15 residues. Germline CDR1 MGHRA, CDR2 YSYEKL. The trim removed 2 bases at V and 2 bases at J, leaving 6 bases unmatched. This CDR3 is CASSQPRTGTYEQYF. For the CDR3, the DNA is TGCGCCAGCAGCCAACCTCGGACAGGTACCTACGAGCAGTACTTC.

The CDR3 protein is CASSMGQNEQFF. CDR3 coding DNA: TGTGCCAGTAGTATGGGGCAGAATGAGCAGTTCTTC. This chain joins TRBV19 and TRBJ2-1; a possible D gene is TRBD1 (5 bases). Trimming left V 3 bases short and J 7 bases short, with 7 bases between. CDR1 is LNHDA and CDR2 is SQIVND in the germline V gene (reference sequence). CDR3 length: 12 amino acids.

V gene TRBV24-1 combines with J gene TRBJ2-7; 13 bases fit TRBD2. The V segment lost 9 bases and the J segment 6 bases; nucleotides outside the gene matches: 4. The V gene's germline CDR1 is KGHDR and CDR2 SFDVKD. This CDR3 comprises 13 residues. CDR3 sequence reads: CATAGTSGTEQYF. The CDR3, as DNA: TGTGCCACCGCCGGGACTAGCGGGACCGAGCAGTACTTC.

This sequence joins TRBV11-2 and TRBJ1-2, with D tentatively TRBD1 (6 bases). V gave up 0 bases and J gave up 8 bases, with 16 bases separating them. Germline V gene sequence: CDR1 SGHAT, CDR2 FQNNGV. CDR3 length: 15 residues. The DNA of the CDR3 is TGTGCCAGCAGCTTAGATCCTTTAGCAGGGGACGGCTACACCTTC. Translating it yields CASSLDPLAGDGYTF.

The rearrangement joins TRBV4-1 to TRBJ2-1; 8 bases fit TRBD1. The V segment lost 0 bases and the J segment 4 bases; nucleotides outside the gene matches: 8. CDR1 and CDR2 (germline): MGHRA, YSYEKL. The CDR3 consists of 17 residues. The CDR3 region has the DNA TGCGCCAGCAGCCAAGAGGACCCGGGACAGGCTTACAATGAGCAGTTCTTC. Protein product: CASSQEDPGQAYNEQFF.

The chain employs TRBV5-5 and TRBJ1-4; no firm D call. The CDR3 has 18 residues. V was cut by 2 bases and J by 0 bases, with 17 bases left in between. CDR1 is SGHKS and CDR2 is YYEKEE in the germline V gene (reference sequence). This CDR3 reads CASSLGGRRRATNEKLFF. In DNA, the CDR3 is TGTGCCAGCAGCTTAGGAGGACGAAGGCGAGCAACTAATGAAAAACTGTTTTTT.

This clonotype was recorded at least ten times. The chain uses TRBV4-3 and TRBJ2-1; 11 nucleotides match TRBD2. Germline-derived CDR1 and CDR2 are LGHNA and YSLEER. V lost 1 base to trimming and J lost 3 bases; unmatched junction nucleotides: 2. The CDR3 length is 16 residues. The CDR3 spells CASSQGGLAVYNEQFF. The CDR3 region has the DNA TGCGCCAGCAGCCAAGGGGGACTAGCGGTCTACAATGAGCAGTTCTTC.

The CDR3 loop reads CASSVATWGEQFF. Here the CDR3 DNA reads TGTGCCAGCAGCGTAGCTACCTGGGGGGAGCAGTTCTTC. The chain recombines TRBV9 with TRBJ2-1; D tentatively reads TRBD1 or TRBD2 (5 bases each). Germline V gene lookup returns CDR1 SGDLS and CDR2 YYNGEE. The CDR3 totals 13 residues. The V end lost 0 bases, the J end lost 10 bases, and 11 bases lay between the germline ends.

This chain links TRBV7-2 with TRBJ2-1; maybe TRBD1 (6 bases). The germline gives CDR1 SGHTA, CDR2 FQGNSA. Deletions cut 5 bases from V and 1 base from J, with 21 bases between. The CDR3 consists of 18 residues. As DNA, the CDR3 is TGTGCCAGCAGCCCCCGGGGAACAGGGAGTCGTTCCTACAATGAGCAGTTCTTC. It yields the protein CASSPRGTGSRSYNEQFF.

In its sample, this clonotype was seen a few times. This rearrangement joins TRBV6-2 or TRBV6-3 to TRBJ2-1, with D unclear. The length of the CDR3 is 16 residues. Trimming took 2 bases from V and 4 from J, leaving 15 bases between them. Germline V gene lookup returns CDR1 MNHEY and CDR2 SVGEGT. The CDR3 sequence: CASSYGHPTNYNEQFF. In nucleotides, the CDR3 is TGTGCCAGCAGTTACGGCCACCCCACAAATTACAATGAGCAGTTCTTC.

At least ten counts were recorded for this clonotype. The gene calls are TRBV4-1 and TRBJ2-7; TRBD1 agrees at 9 bases. The CDR3 is 18 residues long. Looked up from germline, CDR1 is MGHRA and CDR2 is YSYEKL. V lost 4 bases and J lost 4; bases outside the gene matches: 17. CDR3 coding DNA: TGCGCCAGCAGCCCAAAGAGTGCGGGACAGGGCGCCTCATACGAGCAGTACTTC. It encodes CASSPKSAGQGASYEQYF.